These T cell receptor beta chains were read from a single sample in a study of identical twins. TCRdb itself ran the 5' RACE reads through MiXCR, one entry per CDR3 protein. Here the sample spans over 550,000 distinct CDR3 sequences, about 7% being singletons. These same records also appear under a second study, on yellow fever vaccine responses in identical twins.

The sequencing input was PBMCs. These receptors were obtained from a woman between 18 and 29 years old in good health. The CDR3 runs from the conserved cysteine through the conserved F or W. The D gene is left open where the match is weak. Expanded clones get a size class; other rows say once, few or many, or leave the size out.

TRBD2,TRBJ2-1,-,TRBV7-8,TGTGCCAGCAGTTCCTACAGCGGGAGGGCCAATGAGCAGTTCTTC,CASSSYSGRANEQFF
TRBD1,TRBJ2-7,few,TRBV6-1,TGTGCCAGCAGCACCGACAGGGGGACGTCCTACGAGCAGTACTTC,CASSTDRGTSYEQYF
-,TRBJ2-7,-,TRBV11-1,TGTGCCAGCAGCTTGAGGATCACGGGAGTCAAATACCGCTCCTACGAGCAGTACTTC,CASSLRITGVKYRSYEQYF
-,TRBJ2-7,-,TRBV20-1,TGCAGTGCTATACAGGCGGACCTTTACGAGCAGTACTTC,CSAIQADLYEQYF
-,TRBJ2-2,-,TRBV18,TGTGCCAGCTCACCACAGTCCTCAGCAGGTACCGGGGAGCTGTTTTTT,CASSPQSSAGTGELFF
-,TRBJ2-1,few,TRBV4-2,TGTGCCAGCAGCCAAGATCCAGAGTACAATGAGCAGTTCTTC,CASSQDPEYNEQFF
-,TRBJ2-6,-,TRBV9,TGTGCCAGCAGCCCCCCGGGAGGGGCCAACGTCCTGACTTTC,CASSPPGGANVLTF
-,TRBJ2-1,few,TRBV7-9,TGTGCCAGCAGCTGGAGCCGGGACTCCTCCTACAATGAGCAGTTCTTC,CASSWSRDSSYNEQFF
-,TRBJ1-6,many,TRBV5-6,TGTGCCAGCAGCTTGGACAGCCGCTCCTATAATTCACCCCTCCACTTT,CASSLDSRSYNSPLHF
-,TRBJ1-1,many,TRBV5-6,TGTGCCAGCAGACATCTATTGGGTAACACTGAAGCTTTCTTT,CASRHLLGNTEAFF
-,TRBJ2-1,-,TRBV2,TGTGCCAGCTTAGCGGAGAACTACAATGAGCAGTTCTTC,CASLAENYNEQFF
TRBD2,TRBJ2-7,few,TRBV10-1,TGCGCCAGCAGTGGCGGTGTAGCGGGTGTTTACGAGCAGTACTTC,CASSGGVAGVYEQYF
TRBD1,TRBJ2-1,few,TRBV7-9,TGTGCCAGCAGCCCACAGGGGGCGCTGAACAATGAGCAGTTCTTC,CASSPQGALNNEQFF
-,TRBJ2-7,-,TRBV7-9,TGTGCCAGCAGCCCCGGGCTAGTCTGCGAGCAGTACTTC,CASSPGLVCEQYF
-,TRBJ1-2,many,TRBV4-2,TGTGCCAGCAGCCAGGATTTTGGGGGCGCCTACTATGGCTACACCTTC,CASSQDFGGAYYGYTF